These 21 T cell receptor beta chains were all obtained from the same sample, sequenced in a study of control samples from healthy donors and cancer patients. Profiling relied on immunoSEQ multiplex PCR, and the TCRdb table lists in-frame clones only, not all of them. The sample contains about 55,000 clones, about 96% of which appear only once. Material for sequencing was blood. The receptors originated from a woman between 18 and 29 years old in good health.

The chain is built from TRBV27 and TRBJ2-7, with TRBD1 as a possible D gene (6 bases). CDR1 is MNHEY and CDR2 is SMNVEV in the germline V gene (reference sequence). With 6 bases removed from V and 5 bases from J, the gap between germline ends came to 11 bases. The length of the CDR3 is 12 residues. CDR3 protein: CASSSQGNEQYF. The CDR3 DNA reads as TGTGCCAGCAGCTCACAGGGTAACGAGCAGTACTTC.

This rearrangement joins TRBV6-1 to TRBJ1-3; D call uncertain. The CDR3 has 16 amino acids. With 2 bases removed from V and 0 bases from J, the gap between germline ends came to 11 bases. Germline values: CDR1 MNHNS, CDR2 SASEGT. In nucleotides, the CDR3 is TGTGCCAGCAGTGAATTGGTGGGGAACTCTGGAAACACCATATATTTT. Residues: CASSELVGNSGNTIYF.

The genes are TRBV6-6 and TRBJ1-5; D gene uncertain. This CDR3 is built from 15 residues. The V and J ends lost 2 bases and 0 bases respectively, with 8 bases between them. Germline values: CDR1 MNHNY, CDR2 SVGAGI (reference sequence). The CDR3 spells CASSYGYYSNQPQHF. In DNA form, the CDR3 reads TGTGCCAGCAGTTACGGGTACTATAGCAATCAGCCCCAGCATTTT.

The gene calls are TRBV7-2 and TRBJ2-5, with D possibly being TRBD1 (7 bases). Germline CDR1 SGHTA, CDR2 FQGNSA. This CDR3 spans 15 amino acids. Deletions cut 2 bases from V and 7 bases from J, with 17 bases between. CDR3: CASSLPGGSGGTQYF. The CDR3 DNA sequence: TGTGCCAGCAGCTTACCAGGGGGGTCCGGGGGGACCCAGTACTTC. The whole variable domain, remainder taken from reference TRBV7-2 and TRBJ2-5, is GAGVSQSPSNKVTEKGKDVELRCDPISGHTALYWYRQSLGQGLEFLIYFQGNSAPDKSGLPSDRFSAERTGGSVSTLTIQRTQQEDSAVYLCASSLPGGSGGTQYFGPGTRLLVL.

The V gene is TRBV9, the J gene TRBJ2-1, with 7 nucleotides matching TRBD2. Per the germline V gene, CDR1 is SGDLS and CDR2 is YYNGEE. V was clipped by 2 bases and J by 1 base; unmatched bases: 3. The CDR3 is 15 residues long. CDR3 region: CASSVGGNSYNEQFF. Written as DNA, the CDR3 is TGTGCCAGCAGCGTGGGGGGGAATTCCTACAATGAGCAGTTCTTC.

V gene TRBV18 combines with J gene TRBJ2-3, with TRBD1 matching over 10 bases. The V gene's germline CDR1 is KGHSH and CDR2 LQKENI. Germline trimming cut 3 bases from V and 5 bases from J; bases unmatched to any gene: 5. The length of the CDR3 is 15 residues. CDR3 nucleotides: TGTGCCAGCTCACCCCGACAGGGGGCTGAAGATACGCAGTATTTT. Amino acid sequence: CASSPRQGAEDTQYF.

The rearrangement links TRBV28 to TRBJ1-5; tentative D call: TRBD1 (6 bases). Germline V gene sequence: CDR1 MDHEN, CDR2 SYDVKM. CDR3 length: 15 amino acids. V shed 2 bases and J shed 2 bases, with 10 bases lying between them. CDR3 sequence reads: CASSLEQGGNQPQHF. The CDR3 coding sequence is TGTGCCAGCAGTTTAGAACAGGGAGGCAATCAGCCCCAGCATTTT. The variable domain in full, completed from reference TRBV28 and TRBJ1-5, reads DVKVTQSSRYLVKRTGEKVFLECVQDMDHENMFWYRQDPGLGLRLIYFSYDVKMKEKGDIPEGYSVSREKKERFSLILESASTNQTSMYLCASSLEQGGNQPQHFGDGTRLSIL.

The rearrangement uses TRBV7-9 and TRBJ1-6; D might be TRBD1 (6 bases). The CDR3 totals 12 residues. Germline loops: CDR1 SEHNR, CDR2 FQNEAQ (reference sequence). The V end lost 5 bases, the J end lost 16 bases, and 15 bases lay between the germline ends. CDR3 region: CASSVIRDILHF. Written as DNA, the CDR3 is TGTGCCAGCAGCGTGATCCGGGACATACTCCACTTT.

The chain carries TRBV11-2 and TRBJ2-3; 10 positions match TRBD2. The CDR3 runs to 17 residues. V gave up 4 bases and J gave up 6 bases; unmatched junction bases: 13. The germline V gene encodes CDR1 SGHAT and CDR2 FQNNGV. CDR3 in DNA: TGTGCCAGCAGCTCTCTAAGCGGTGATAGCGGGGGGGATACGCAGTATTTT. Translated, it gives CASSSLSGDSGGDTQYF.

The V gene is TRBV30, the J gene TRBJ1-2, with 8 nucleotides matching TRBD1. The CDR3 covers 17 residues. The V segment lost 3 bases and the J segment 2 bases; nucleotides outside the gene matches: 14. Germline V gene sequence: CDR1 GTSNPN, CDR2 SVGIG (reference sequence). Here the CDR3 reads CAWRHPPRQGSNYGYTF. CDR3 coding DNA: TGTGCCTGGAGGCACCCCCCCCGACAGGGGTCGAACTATGGCTACACCTTC.

This clone was detected once. The J gene is TRBJ1-5, the V gene TRBV27; D not resolved. From germline, CDR1 is MNHEY and CDR2 SMNVEV (reference sequence). V lost 0 bases and J lost 5, with 8 bases in between. The CDR3 length is 14 residues. The CDR3 loop is CASSLSSGDQPQHF. CDR3 DNA: TGTGCCAGCAGTTTATCATCCGGGGATCAGCCCCAGCATTTT.

This chain uses TRBV12-5 with TRBJ2-7; no firm D call. Germline V gives CDR1 LGHNT, CDR2 FRNRAP. CDR3 length equals 11 residues. V was clipped by 2 bases and J by 6 bases, with 5 bases between them. The DNA for the CDR3 is TGTGCTAGTGGTTTGTTGCCCGAGCAGTACTTC. Amino acid sequence: CASGLLPEQYF.

The CDR3 loop reads CASSRRSREKLFF. The DNA for the CDR3 is TGCGCCAGCAGCCGAAGATCTAGGGAAAAACTGTTTTTT. The chain recombines TRBV23-1 with TRBJ1-4; D not resolved. TRBV23-1 is assigned to the ORF class and has an uncertain function. The CDR3 consists of 13 residues. Trimming removed 6 bases from V and 8 bases from J, with 13 bases in between.

The genes are TRBV2 and TRBJ1-2; the D gene is possibly TRBD1 (6 bases). CDR3 length: 15 amino acids. In germline, CDR1 is SNHLY, CDR2 FYNNEI. V lost 8 bases to trimming and J lost 3 bases, with 19 bases between them. CDR3 region: CASLSPGVVDYGYTF. The CDR3 nucleotides read TGTGCCAGCCTGTCTCCAGGGGTTGTAGACTATGGCTACACCTTC.

CDR3 sequence reads: CASSEDGGGPNEQFF. CDR3 DNA: TGTGCCAGCAGTGAAGACGGGGGGGGTCCCAATGAGCAGTTCTTC. This chain uses TRBV6-1 with TRBJ2-1; 8 bases line up with TRBD2. The germline CDR1 and CDR2 sequences are MNHNS and SASEGT. Germline trimming cut 1 base from V and 6 bases from J; bases unmatched to any gene: 5. This CDR3 contains 15 residues.

The rearrangement uses TRBV30 and TRBJ1-1; D possibly corresponds to TRBD1 (5 bases). Germline V gene data show CDR1 as GTSNPN and CDR2 as SVGIG (reference sequence). Trimming cost V 5 bases and J 5 bases, with 12 bases left between them. The CDR3 has 12 residues. The CDR3 here is CAWVWGRTEAFF. The CDR3 nucleotides are TGTGCCTGGGTGTGGGGCAGGACTGAAGCTTTCTTT.

V gene TRBV29-1 combines with J gene TRBJ1-2; D uncertain. The germline gives CDR1 SQVTM, CDR2 ANQGSEA. There are 14 residues in the CDR3. V lost 0 bases, J lost 0 bases, and 8 bases lay in between. The CDR3 DNA follows: TGCAGCGTTGAAGACAGACCCCCTAACTATGGCTACACCTTC. It translates to CSVEDRPPNYGYTF. The full variable domain, rest sourced from reference TRBV29-1 and TRBJ1-2, is SAVISQKPSRDICQRGTSLTIQCQVDSQVTMMFWYRQQPGQSLTLIATANQGSEATYESGFVIDKFPISRPNLTFSTLTVSNMSPEDSSIYLCSVEDRPPNYGYTFGSGTRLTVV.

The chain is built from TRBV10-1 and TRBJ2-1, with 14 bases lining up with TRBD2. Losses at the gene ends were 2 bases for V and 5 bases for J; bases not matched to a gene: 2. The CDR3 extends over 16 amino acids. Looked up from germline, CDR1 is WNHNN and CDR2 is SYGVQD (reference sequence). DNA of the CDR3: TGCGCCAGCAGTGAGATGGGACTAGCGGGAGACAATGAGCAGTTCTTC. Translating gives CASSEMGLAGDNEQFF.

This sequence joins TRBV12-3 or TRBV12-4 and TRBJ1-1, with no clear D. The germline V and J ends were trimmed by 1 base and 4 bases, with 7 bases remaining between them. CDR3 length equals 13 residues. The CDR3 loop reads CASSLGKGTEAFF. The CDR3 nucleotides are TGTGCCAGCAGTTTAGGTAAGGGCACTGAAGCTTTCTTT.

The rearrangement links TRBV11-2 to TRBJ1-1; the D is unclear. Trimming cost V 5 bases and J 6 bases, with 7 bases left between them. The CDR3 is 11 amino acids. In germline, CDR1 is SGHAT, CDR2 FQNNGV. The DNA for the CDR3 is TGTGCCAGCAGCAAGTTTCCTGAAGCTTTCTTT. Its protein product is CASSKFPEAFF. Full variable domain (remainder filled in from reference TRBV11-2 and TRBJ1-1): EAGVAQSPRYKIIEKRQSVAFWCNPISGHATLYWYQQILGQGPKLLIQFQNNGVVDDSQLPKDRFSAERLKGVDSTLKIQPAKLEDSAVYLCASSKFPEAFFGQGTRLTVV.

This CDR3 reads CASSSGGTGGPAGYEQYF. The CDR3, as DNA: TGTGCCAGCAGTTCCGGGGGGACAGGGGGCCCAGCAGGCTACGAGCAGTACTTC. The rearrangement uses TRBV7-2 and TRBJ2-7; TRBD1 matches at 12 bases. CDR1 SGHTA and CDR2 FQGNSA come from the germline V gene. There are 18 residues in the CDR3. V was clipped by 6 bases and J by 3 bases; unmatched bases: 15. Filled out from reference TRBV7-2 and TRBJ2-7, the complete variable domain reads GAGVSQSPSNKVTEKGKDVELRCDPISGHTALYWYRQSLGQGLEFLIYFQGNSAPDKSGLPSDRFSAERTGGSVSTLTIQRTQQEDSAVYLCASSSGGTGGPAGYEQYFGPGTRLTVT.